The clone carrying this T cell receptor delta chain has just a few counts. The protein given by TCRdb reflects a much larger clone and differs at residue 12 from this DNA's translation, likely from a read error; the protein shown is the DNA's translation. The source of the sample is a study of gamma-delta T cells after stem cell transplantation. TCRdb re-called clones from the RT-PCR reads via CATT. The sample consists of about 2,200 delta-chain clones, about 1.2% of them appearing once. This clonotype was sampled from a human donor. It is not recorded whose cells these are; they may come from a transplant donor. Sequences were obtained from gamma-delta T cells.

CDR3 in DNA: TGTGCCTGTGACCCCCTGCGTACTGGGGGATACTCTGATCGGACCGATAAACTCATCTTT. Residues: CACDPLRTGGYSDRTDKLIF. The rearrangement links TRDV2 to TRDJ1; 12 bases map to TRDD3. CDR1 and CDR2 from the germline V gene are GEAIGNYY and EKD. The trim removed 3 bases at V and 2 bases at J, leaving 18 bases unmatched. CDR3 length: 20 amino acids.